This TCR beta chain was captured in a study of radiation and T cells in renal cell carcinoma. Study results and caveats: Compared with controls, irradiated tumors had more, larger dominant CDR3 motifs. Irradiated tumors had higher TCR clonality than control tumors.

Some clones are missing from TCRdb's copy, which holds only in-frame ones; the method was immunoSEQ multiplex PCR. The top ten hold 22% of the sample, which has about 24,000 clones, roughly 50% seen once. Documented treatment: treatment-naive control, cytoreductive nephrectomy. Controls were unirradiated tumors from treatment-naive cytoreductive nephrectomy patients. As to this clone: The target antigen is unknown.

Sequencing was performed on tumor tissue, taken from a patient whose treatment was nephrectomy without radiotherapy. The TCR comes from a man aged 40-50 years with renal cell carcinoma.

CDR3 nucleotide sequence: TGTGCCAGCAGCTTAACTAGCGGGAGGGCCTACGAGCAGTACTTC. It yields the protein CASSLTSGRAYEQYF. The genes are TRBV7-3 and TRBJ2-7; 11 nucleotides match TRBD2. The V gene end was trimmed by 0 bases and the J gene end by 2 bases; junction bases not matched to a gene: 0. The CDR3 length is 15 residues. Germline V gene data show CDR1 as SGHTA and CDR2 as FQGTGA.